This is a list of T cell receptor beta chains from one sample in a study of shared clonotypes between healthy human individuals. Sequencing was performed with immunoSEQ multiplex PCR; in TCRdb, only in-frame clones are kept and a portion is missing. The sample lists 550,000 to 850,000 clones; around 74% were seen once. Sequencing was carried out using memory CD4+ T cells sorted from blood. The origin of the receptors is a woman aged 25 to 39 in good health. CDR3s include the opening cysteine and the closing phenylalanine or tryptophan. The D gene is left open where the match is weak. Some rows have no size entry. The others give once, few or many, or a class for an expanded clone.

D	length	size	V	J	DNA	CDR3
TRBD2	13	-	TRBV2	TRBJ2-1	TGTGCCAGCAGTGGACTAGCTGCAGGAGAGCAGTTCTTC	CASSGLAAGEQFF
TRBD2	16	-	TRBV10-3	TRBJ2-1	TGTGCCATCAGTGAGTCGCTAGCGGGGCGAGGAAATGAGCAGTTCTTC	CAISESLAGRGNEQFF
-	15	-	TRBV19	TRBJ2-3	TGTGCCAGTAGAAGGACCACCAAGAGCACAGATACGCAGTATTTT	CASRRTTKSTDTQYF
-	16	many	TRBV4-2	TRBJ2-3	TGTGCCAGTTCGGGTAAGCGAAACTTGGTGGCAGATACGCAGTATTTT	CASSGKRNLVADTQYF
-	15	once	TRBV28	TRBJ2-6	TGTGCCAGCAGTCCCGGGACACGGGGATTAAGTGTCCTGACTTTC	CASSPGTRGLSVLTF
-	15	-	TRBV10-2	TRBJ2-7	TGCGCCAGCAGTGAGATACCTCGTAAGGGGGGCGAGCAGTACTTC	CASSEIPRKGGEQYF
TRBD1	14	-	TRBV6-5	TRBJ1-2	TGTGCCAGCAGACAAGAGTCGGGACAGGATGGCTACACCTTC	CASRQESGQDGYTF
TRBD2	16	-	TRBV7-9	TRBJ2-3	TGTGCCAGCAGCCTCCAGCCGCGGGAGTGGACAGATACGCAGTATTTT	CASSLQPREWTDTQYF
-	15	many	TRBV7-9	TRBJ2-1	TGTGCCAGCAGCCCTGGACGGGCCAGATACAATGAGCAGTTCTTC	CASSPGRARYNEQFF
-	15	-	TRBV7-9	TRBJ2-3	TGTGCCAGCAGTAAGAAGGGGAGAAGCACAGATACGCAGTATTTT	CASSKKGRSTDTQYF
TRBD1	12	-	TRBV29-1	TRBJ2-5	TGCAGCGTAAGGACAGGGCAAGAGACCCAGTACTTC	CSVRTGQETQYF
TRBD2	19	-	TRBV28	TRBJ2-6	TGTGCCAGCACCAAGGGACTAGCGGGAGGGCTCTCTGGGGCCAACGTCCTGACTTTC	CASTKGLAGGLSGANVLTF
-	14	few	TRBV2	TRBJ2-7	TGTGCCAGCAGAGATAAACAAGGACCCTACGAGCAGTACTTC	CASRDKQGPYEQYF
-	14	-	TRBV18	TRBJ1-1	TGTGCCAGCTCACCGTGGGCAGATAACACTGAAGCTTTCTTT	CASSPWADNTEAFF
-	14	-	TRBV15	TRBJ2-2	TGTGCCACCAGCAGAGATCGAAGAACCGGGGAGCTGTTTTTT	CATSRDRRTGELFF
TRBD2	16	-	TRBV11-2	TRBJ2-1	TGTGCCAGCAGCCCCCGGGGTAGCGGGAGGGGAGCTGAGCAGTTCTTC	CASSPRGSGRGAEQFF
TRBD1	13	-	TRBV7-8	TRBJ1-2	TGTGCCAGCAGCCCAACAGGGGCGGGTGGCTACACCTTC	CASSPTGAGGYTF
-	13	-	TRBV5-4	TRBJ2-7	TGTGCCAGCAGCTTGTGGGTAACGGGGGAGCAGTACTTC	CASSLWVTGEQYF
-	14	few	TRBV19	TRBJ1-1	TGTGCCAGTAGTATTTCAGCCCCGAACACTGAAGCTTTCTTT	CASSISAPNTEAFF
TRBD1	13	few	TRBV5-5	TRBJ1-2	TGTGCCAGCAGTTTGACAGGGGCTTTTGGCTACACCTTC	CASSLTGAFGYTF
TRBD1	18	-	TRBV7-2	TRBJ2-1	TGTGCCAGCAGCTTTTCCACCTCTGCCGGACAGGGATACAATGAGCAGTTCTTC	CASSFSTSAGQGYNEQFF
-	16	-	TRBV28	TRBJ1-5	TGTGCCAGCATCCCCCGGGGGGGGTCGAGCAATCAGCCCCAGCATTTT	CASIPRGGSSNQPQHF
-	15	-	TRBV5-1	TRBJ1-4	TGCGCCAGCAGCTTGATGACCGGCGCGGGTGAAAAACTGTTTTTT	CASSLMTGAGEKLFF
-	16	-	TRBV9	TRBJ2-1	TGTGCCAGCAGCGCCCGAGGGGGGGTGTCCTACAATGAGCAGTTCTTC	CASSARGGVSYNEQFF
-	14	-	TRBV27	TRBJ2-2	TGTGCCAGCAGAGAGGGGGTCAGGACCGGGGAGCTGTTTTTT	CASREGVRTGELFF
-	16	-	TRBV5-6	TRBJ2-6	TGTGCCAGCAGCGTGGACACCTTTCCTGGGGCCAACGTCCTGACTTTC	CASSVDTFPGANVLTF
-	15	-	TRBV27	TRBJ2-6	TGTGCCAGCAGATCACGAGTCTCTGGGGCCAACGTCCTGACTTTC	CASRSRVSGANVLTF
TRBD1	14	-	TRBV25-1	TRBJ1-1	TGTGCCAGCAGTCCGACAGGGGGTTCCACTGAAGCTTTCTTT	CASSPTGGSTEAFF
TRBD2	13	-	TRBV6-6	TRBJ2-5	TGTGCCAGCAGCGGGAGGGGAGGCGAGACCCAGTACTTC	CASSGRGGETQYF
-	14	-	TRBV10-3	TRBJ2-1	TGTGCCATCAGTGAGCACGAGGAGGGTAATGAGCAGTTCTTC	CAISEHEEGNEQFF
-	16	-	TRBV9	TRBJ2-7	TGTGCCAGCAGCGTAGTGCCGAAGGGGGGCTCCTACGAGCAGTACTTC	CASSVVPKGGSYEQYF
-	17	-	TRBV7-9	TRBJ2-5	TGTGCCAGCAGCTTAAATCCAGCACAAGCGAAACAAGAGACCCAGTACTTC	CASSLNPAQAKQETQYF
-	14	-	TRBV19	TRBJ2-2	TGTGCCAGTAGTATGGCGGGATTCACCGGGGAGCTGTTTTTT	CASSMAGFTGELFF
-	13	-	TRBV4-1	TRBJ1-2	TGCGCCAGCAGCCAAGACTCGAGGGTTGGCTACACCTTC	CASSQDSRVGYTF
TRBD1	15	-	TRBV6-5	TRBJ2-7	TGTGCCAGCAGAGAATCCCGGGACAGCCTCTACGAGCAGTACTTC	CASRESRDSLYEQYF
-	16	-	TRBV5-8	TRBJ1-2	TGTGCCAGCAGCCACGAGTCGGGACGGGGAAACTATGGCTACACCTTC	CASSHESGRGNYGYTF
-	13	-	TRBV19	TRBJ1-4	TGTGCCAGTCTGGAGGAGCTTAATGAAAAACTGTTTTTT	CASLEELNEKLFF
-	13	-	TRBV18	TRBJ1-4	TGTGCCAGCTCACCAGGGGAAGGGGAAAAACTGTTTTTT	CASSPGEGEKLFF
-	13	-	TRBV29-1	TRBJ1-3	TGCAGCGTTGTAAGAAACTCTGGAAACACCATATATTTT	CSVVRNSGNTIYF
TRBD1	17	-	TRBV5-4	TRBJ2-3	TGTGCCAGCAGCTTGCCCCTCGGACAGGCGGCTCCAGATACGCAGTATTTT	CASSLPLGQAAPDTQYF
TRBD2	14	-	TRBV25-1	TRBJ2-1	TGTGCCAGCAGCCTTAGTAGCGGGAGAAATGAGCAGTTCTTC	CASSLSSGRNEQFF
-	14	-	TRBV5-1	TRBJ2-6	TGCGCCAGCAGCTCCGGCTCAGGGGCCAACGTCCTGACTTTC	CASSSGSGANVLTF
TRBD1	16	few	TRBV5-6	TRBJ1-4	TGTGCCAGCAGCTTGGACAGGGGAAATCTTAATGAAAAACTGTTTTTT	CASSLDRGNLNEKLFF
-	15	-	TRBV4-1	TRBJ1-1	TGCGCCAGCAGCCGACTCATTGACTTGAACACTGAAGCTTTCTTT	CASSRLIDLNTEAFF
TRBD2	14	-	TRBV4-1	TRBJ2-3	TGCGCCAGCAGCCAAGATGGTAGCGGGTCGACGCAGTATTTT	CASSQDGSGSTQYF
-	15	-	TRBV16	TRBJ1-2	TGTGCCAGCAGCCAATCTGGAGGGCCGGACTATGGCTACACCTTC	CASSQSGGPDYGYTF
TRBD2	20	-	TRBV19	TRBJ2-6	TGTGCCAGTATCAAAGAACATAGGAGGGACTATCCCTCTGGGGCCAACGTCCTGACTTTC	CASIKEHRRDYPSGANVLTF
TRBD1	16	-	TRBV11-2	TRBJ2-7	TGTGCCAGCAGCCAAGATGGGACAGGCCACCCCTACGAGCAGTACTTC	CASSQDGTGHPYEQYF
-	13	once	TRBV18	TRBJ1-1	TGTGCCAGCTCAGCTTCTAAAGACACTGAAGCTTTCTTT	CASSASKDTEAFF
-	17	-	TRBV21-1	TRBJ2-1	TGTGCCAGCAGCAACCGACGGACTAGCGGGACCTTCAATGAGCAGTTCTTC	CASSNRRTSGTFNEQFF